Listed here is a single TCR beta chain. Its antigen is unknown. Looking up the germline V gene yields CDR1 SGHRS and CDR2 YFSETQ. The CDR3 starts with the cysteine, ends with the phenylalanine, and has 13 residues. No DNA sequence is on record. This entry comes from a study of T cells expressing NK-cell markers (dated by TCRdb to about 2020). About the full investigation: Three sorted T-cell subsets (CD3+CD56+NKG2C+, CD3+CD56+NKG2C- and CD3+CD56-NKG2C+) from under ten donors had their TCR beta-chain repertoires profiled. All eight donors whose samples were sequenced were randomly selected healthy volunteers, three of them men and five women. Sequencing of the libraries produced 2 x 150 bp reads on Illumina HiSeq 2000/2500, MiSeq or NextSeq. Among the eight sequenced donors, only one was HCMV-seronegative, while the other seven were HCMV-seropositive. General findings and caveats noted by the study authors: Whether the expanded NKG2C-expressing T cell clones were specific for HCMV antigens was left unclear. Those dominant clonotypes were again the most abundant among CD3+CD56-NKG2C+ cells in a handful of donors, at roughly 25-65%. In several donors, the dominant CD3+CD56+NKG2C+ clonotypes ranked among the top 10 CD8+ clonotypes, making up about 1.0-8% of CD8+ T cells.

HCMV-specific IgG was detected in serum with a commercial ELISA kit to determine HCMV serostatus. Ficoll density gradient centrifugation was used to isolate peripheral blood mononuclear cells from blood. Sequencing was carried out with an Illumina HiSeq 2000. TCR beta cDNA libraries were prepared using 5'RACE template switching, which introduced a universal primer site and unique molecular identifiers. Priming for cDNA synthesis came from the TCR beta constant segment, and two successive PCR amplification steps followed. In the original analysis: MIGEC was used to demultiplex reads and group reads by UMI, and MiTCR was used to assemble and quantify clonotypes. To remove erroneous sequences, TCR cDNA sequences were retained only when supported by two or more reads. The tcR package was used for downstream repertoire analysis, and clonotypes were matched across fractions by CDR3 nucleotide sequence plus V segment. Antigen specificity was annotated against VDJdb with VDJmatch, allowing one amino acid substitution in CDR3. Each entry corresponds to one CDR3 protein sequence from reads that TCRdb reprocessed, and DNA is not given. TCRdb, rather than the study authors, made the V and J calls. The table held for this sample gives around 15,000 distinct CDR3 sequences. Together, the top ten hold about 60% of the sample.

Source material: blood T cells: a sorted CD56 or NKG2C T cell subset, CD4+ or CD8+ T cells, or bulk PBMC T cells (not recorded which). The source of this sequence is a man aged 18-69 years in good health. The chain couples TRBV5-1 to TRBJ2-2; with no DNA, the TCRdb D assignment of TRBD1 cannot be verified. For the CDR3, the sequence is CASSDRETGELFF.